The 30 T cell receptor beta chains below were found in one sample sequenced in a study of T-cell memory formation after mild COVID-19. From the 5' RACE reads, TCRdb called clonotypes with MiXCR, one entry per CDR3 protein. This sample yields around 90,000 distinct CDR3 sequences, of which roughly 16% are seen a single time; approximately 39% belongs to the top ten. The sample comprised PBMCs or a T cell subset sorted from them (not recorded which). These receptors were collected from a man aged 18-30 years who had mild COVID-19 (a few samples of this study predate the infection). Cell type and time point are not known.

V and J are TRBV29-1 and TRBJ2-7; TRBD1 might be the D (6 bases). This CDR3 is 14 amino acids long. With 0 bases removed from V and 3 bases from J, the gap between germline ends came to 12 bases. CDR1 SQVTM and CDR2 ANQGSEA come from the germline V gene. This CDR3 is CSVEEKGQSYEQYF. DNA for the CDR3: TGCAGCGTTGAAGAGAAGGGACAAAGCTACGAGCAGTACTTC.

This clonotype was counted only a few times. The chain carries TRBV6-6 and TRBJ1-5, with 7 bases lining up with TRBD1. Germline V gene data show CDR1 as MNHNY and CDR2 as SVGAGI (reference sequence). V trimming: 0 bases; J trimming: 1 base; junction bases outside the gene matches: 3. This CDR3 has 16 residues. CDR3 sequence reads: CASSYSKQGSNQPQHF. The CDR3 coding sequence is TGTGCCAGCAGTTACTCGAAACAGGGGAGCAATCAGCCCCAGCATTTT.

V usage is TRBV27 and J usage is TRBJ1-1; 7 bases map to TRBD1. The V and J ends lost 1 base and 5 bases, in that order; junction bases with no gene match: 4. Germline V gene lookup returns CDR1 MNHEY and CDR2 SMNVEV (reference sequence). There are 14 residues in the CDR3. The CDR3, as DNA: TGTGCCAGCAGTTTATACAGGGGAGTTACTGAAGCTTTCTTT. This encodes CASSLYRGVTEAFF.

The table lists this clonotype with a few counts. The chain recombines TRBV5-4 with TRBJ2-7; D tentatively reads TRBD1 or TRBD2 (5 bases each). The germline CDR1 and CDR2 sequences are SGHNT and YYREEE (reference sequence). The germline V and J ends were trimmed by 0 bases and 1 base, with 11 bases remaining between them. The CDR3 spans 15 residues. The CDR3 region is CASSLDGALSYEQYF. The CDR3 coding sequence is TGTGCCAGCAGCTTGGACGGGGCCTTATCCTACGAGCAGTACTTC.

This clonotype was observed a few times. The rearrangement uses TRBV7-6 and TRBJ1-2; D is uncertain. Trimming pared 2 bases from V and 4 bases from J, leaving 14 bases between. The CDR3 is 15 amino acids. Germline loops: CDR1 SGHVS, CDR2 FNYEAQ. Here the CDR3 DNA reads TGTGCCAGCAGCTTAAGTGAGACAACGACCTATGGCTACACCTTC. Residues: CASSLSETTTYGYTF.

This chain links TRBV5-1 with TRBJ2-5; tentatively, D is TRBD1 (6 bases). The CDR3 covers 15 residues. Germline V gene sequence: CDR1 SGHRS, CDR2 YFSETQ. V was cut by 3 bases and J by 1 base, with 13 bases left in between. The CDR3 spells CASSSLGQLQETQYF. In nucleotides, the CDR3 is TGCGCCAGCAGCTCCCTAGGACAGCTCCAAGAGACCCAGTACTTC. Full variable domain (outside the CDR3, taken from reference TRBV5-1 and TRBJ2-5): KAGVTQTPRYLIKTRGQQVTLSCSPISGHRSVSWYQQTPGQGLQFLFEYFSETQRNKGNFPGRFSGRQFSNSRSEMNVSTLELGDSALYLCASSSLGQLQETQYFGPGTRLLVL.

The chain links TRBV19 to TRBJ2-2; D is perhaps TRBD2 (7 bases). Germline CDR1 reads LNHDA; CDR2 reads SQIVND (reference sequence). Trimming cost V 11 bases and J 6 bases, with 16 bases left between them. This CDR3 has 13 residues. CDR3 sequence: CAGSGGLSGELFF. CDR3 sequence (DNA): TGTGCCGGATCGGGGGGCTTATCCGGGGAGCTGTTTTTT.

This clonotype showed up just a few times. The CDR3 here is CSARDPGQAPNQPQHF. In DNA form, the CDR3 reads TGCAGTGCTAGAGACCCCGGACAGGCCCCAAATCAGCCCCAGCATTTT. The chain has TRBV20-1 and TRBJ1-5; 7 positions agree with TRBD1. Trimming took 0 bases from V and 4 from J; bases not matched to a gene: 9. Germline V gives CDR1 DFQATT, CDR2 SNEGSKA (reference sequence). The length of the CDR3 is 16 residues.

DNA for the CDR3: TGTGCCAGTAGACCAGGGGGGCGAAGCACTGAAGCTTTCTTT. This codes for CASRPGGRSTEAFF. V gene TRBV19 combines with J gene TRBJ1-1; 7 bases are a match to TRBD1. The V segment lost 6 bases and the J segment 4 bases; nucleotides outside the gene matches: 8. Germline lookup yields CDR1 LNHDA and CDR2 SQIVND (reference sequence). The CDR3 has 14 residues.

This clonotype was counted ten times or more. The chain recombines TRBV15 with TRBJ2-7, with TRBD1 identical over 9 bases. There are 15 residues in the CDR3. J gave up 5 bases and V 0 bases, and 5 bases lay outside the gene matches. In germline, CDR1 is LNHNV, CDR2 YYDKDF (reference sequence). CDR3 amino acids: CATSREGTGNHEQYF. CDR3 DNA: TGTGCCACCAGCAGAGAAGGGACAGGGAACCACGAGCAGTACTTC.

The rearrangement links TRBV7-3 to TRBJ2-3, with 11 bases lining up with TRBD2. The trim removed 2 bases at V and 2 bases at J, leaving 9 bases unmatched. Germline CDR1 and CDR2: SGHTA and FQGTGA. CDR3 length: 18 residues. The CDR3 sequence: CASSLSPQLAGATDTQYF. CDR3 sequence (DNA): TGTGCCAGCAGCTTATCCCCTCAACTAGCGGGGGCCACAGATACGCAGTATTTT.

This chain connects TRBV24-1 to TRBJ1-1; D is undetermined. In germline, CDR1 is KGHDR, CDR2 SFDVKD. This CDR3 has 13 amino acids. Trimming cost V 5 bases and J 4 bases, with 10 bases left between them. The CDR3 region is CATSAAGGTEAFF. The CDR3 nucleotides are TGTGCCACCAGTGCAGCGGGAGGCACTGAAGCTTTCTTT.

This clonotype was seen repeatedly, ten times or more. The chain employs TRBV20-1 and TRBJ2-3, with a tentative D call TRBD2 (6 bases). Germline CDR1 is DFQATT and CDR2 is SNEGSKA (reference sequence). CDR3 length: 16 residues. Trimming pared 0 bases from V and 6 bases from J, leaving 19 bases between. CDR3 sequence: CSARDIGAGPRDTQYF. DNA of the CDR3: TGCAGTGCTAGAGATATCGGGGCGGGGCCTCGGGATACGCAGTATTTT.

This chain links TRBV5-1 with TRBJ2-2; D is undetermined. The V gene's germline CDR1 is SGHRS and CDR2 YFSETQ. CDR3 size: 12 residues. V was clipped by 7 bases and J by 6 bases, with 10 bases between them. Written as DNA, the CDR3 is TGCGCCAGCCAAATAGGTGCCGGGGAGCTGTTTTTT. It specifies CASQIGAGELFF.

The V gene is TRBV4-2, the J gene TRBJ1-1, with D perhaps TRBD1 (5 bases). Germline CDR1 reads LGHNA; CDR2 reads YNFKEQ. The CDR3 spans 12 residues. V was trimmed by 7 bases and J by 6 bases, leaving 12 bases between them. CDR3 DNA sequence: TGTGCCAGCACCGACTGGGGGGCTGAAGCTTTCTTT. The encoded protein is CASTDWGAEAFF.

In this sample, this clonotype turned up many times. V usage is TRBV12-3 or TRBV12-4 and J usage is TRBJ2-7; D is unresolved. V lost 2 bases and J lost 3, with 8 bases in between. The CDR3 length is 13 residues. CDR3 nucleotides: TGTGCCAGCAGTTTACGAGTGTTCTACGAGCAGTACTTC. Translation gives CASSLRVFYEQYF.

As concerns this clonotype: One junction end does not reproduce the germline sequence, and a read error may be involved. V is TRBV2 and J is TRBJ2-1, with 7 positions matching TRBD2. CDR1 and CDR2 (germline): SNHLY, FYNNEI. The CDR3 covers 15 residues. CDR3 loop: CASSQAGTFYNEQFF. The DNA of the CDR3 is TGTGCCAGCAGTCAAGCGGGGACCTTCTACAATGAGCAGTTCTTC.

This clonotype was picked up a small number of times. The chain employs TRBV20-1 and TRBJ2-7, with D tentatively TRBD2 (5 bases). The CDR3 is 15 amino acids. V gave up 3 bases and J gave up 0 bases, with 15 bases separating them. Germline values: CDR1 DFQATT, CDR2 SNEGSKA (reference sequence). The CDR3 nucleotides are TGCAGTGCTAGCAGCCTCGGGGAGAGCTCCTACGAGCAGTACTTC. Translating gives CSASSLGESSYEQYF.

This clonotype was picked up a small number of times. The chain is built from TRBV6-2 or TRBV6-3 and TRBJ2-7; D is possibly TRBD2 (5 bases). CDR3 length: 12 amino acids. From germline, CDR1 is MNHEY and CDR2 SVGEGT. V lost 6 bases and J 2 bases, leaving 8 bases between the germline ends. The CDR3 DNA sequence: TGTGCCAGCAGCGGAGGACCCTACGAGCAGTACTTC. This sequence encodes CASSGGPYEQYF.

This chain links TRBV10-3 with TRBJ2-1, with TRBD2 matching 12 bases. This CDR3 spans 15 amino acids. The V segment lost 6 bases and the J segment 8 bases; nucleotides outside the gene matches: 8. Germline V lookup: CDR1 ENHRY, CDR2 SYGVKD. In DNA, the CDR3 is TGTGCCATCAGGGATACTAGCGGGGGGATGCATGAGCAGTTCTTC. Its protein product is CAIRDTSGGMHEQFF.

The rearrangement joins TRBV7-9 to TRBJ2-7; TRBD2 might be the D (5 bases). This CDR3 region has 13 residues. In germline, CDR1 is SEHNR, CDR2 FQNEAQ (reference sequence). V was trimmed by 4 bases and J by 3 bases, leaving 10 bases between them. CDR3 coding DNA: TGTGCCAGCAGCTACGAGAGCGGCTACGAGCAGTACTTC. Protein sequence: CASSYESGYEQYF.

The sample holds a few counts of this clonotype. The chain uses TRBV27 and TRBJ2-6; D not certain. The V gene's germline CDR1 is MNHEY and CDR2 SMNVEV (reference sequence). The CDR3 covers 13 residues. V was trimmed by 5 bases and J by 0 bases, leaving 2 bases between them. Here the CDR3 DNA reads TGTGCCAGCAGTATCTCTGGGGCCAACGTCCTGACTTTC. Protein: CASSISGANVLTF.

The table lists this clonotype with a few counts. The chain couples TRBV5-1 to TRBJ2-3; no clear D gene. The germline gives CDR1 SGHRS, CDR2 YFSETQ. Trimming removed 0 bases at V and 1 base at J, with 6 bases between. The CDR3 loop spans 14 amino acids. DNA for the CDR3: TGCGCCAGCAGCTTGGCGTATGGCACAGATACGCAGTATTTT. Translation gives CASSLAYGTDTQYF.

This clonotype has only a few counts. This rearrangement joins TRBV6-2 or TRBV6-3 to TRBJ1-5; possibly TRBD1 for D (6 bases). Deletions cut 5 bases from V and 3 bases from J, with 14 bases between. The CDR3 length is 15 residues. CDR1 and CDR2 from the germline V gene are MNHEY and SVGEGT. CDR3 DNA sequence: TGTGCCAGCAGTCCCACAGGGTACGCCAATCAGCCCCAGCATTTT. This codes for CASSPTGYANQPQHF.

This chain uses TRBV7-8 with TRBJ2-7, with D possibly matching TRBD2 (5 bases). V lost 5 bases to trimming and J lost 7 bases, with 18 bases between them. The germline V gene has CDR1 SGHVS and CDR2 FQNEAQ. The CDR3 consists of 14 residues. The CDR3 reads CASSPGGRTGEQYF. DNA of the CDR3: TGTGCCAGCAGCCCCGGAGGCAGAACGGGTGAGCAGTACTTC.

The chain employs TRBV7-6 and TRBJ2-3, with D perhaps assigned TRBD1 or TRBD2 (5 bases each). The CDR3 has 14 residues. Germline loops: CDR1 SGHVS, CDR2 FNYEAQ. Trimming took off 0 bases at V and 6 bases at J, with 10 bases between the two ends. For the CDR3, the DNA is TGTGCCAGCAGCTTAGCTGGGGACGAGGATACGCAGTATTTT. This sequence encodes CASSLAGDEDTQYF.

This clonotype turned up a few times. The rearrangement links TRBV7-9 to TRBJ2-5, with D maybe TRBD2 (5 bases). Germline V gene sequence: CDR1 SEHNR, CDR2 FQNEAQ (reference sequence). The germline V and J ends were trimmed by 5 bases and 5 bases, with 12 bases remaining between them. This CDR3 spans 13 amino acids. CDR3 in amino acids: CASSPPSLETQYF. DNA of the CDR3: TGTGCCAGCAGCCCCCCTAGCTTGGAGACCCAGTACTTC. The full variable domain, its missing parts supplied by reference TRBV7-9 and TRBJ2-5, is DTGVSQNPRHKITKRGQNVTFRCDPISEHNRLYWYRQTLGQGPEFLTYFQNEAQLEKSRLLSDRFSAERPKGSFSTLEIQRTEQGDSAMYLCASSPPSLETQYFGPGTRLLVL.

This clonotype was found many times. The V gene is TRBV6-2 or TRBV6-3, the J gene TRBJ1-1; possible D gene TRBD1, 6 bases. The V gene lost 5 bases and the J gene lost 5 bases, with 12 bases spanning the gap. This CDR3 spans 13 amino acids. Germline V gene lookup returns CDR1 MNHEY and CDR2 SVGEGT. CDR3 amino acids: CASSPGELTEAFF. The CDR3 region has the DNA TGTGCCAGCAGTCCAGGGGAGTTGACTGAAGCTTTCTTT.

This clonotype was counted between two and nine times. V and J are TRBV20-1 and TRBJ2-1; D may be TRBD1 (5 bases). This CDR3 is 14 amino acids long. Trimming removed 5 bases from V and 7 bases from J, with 18 bases in between. In germline, CDR1 is DFQATT, CDR2 SNEGSKA (reference sequence). The CDR3 DNA follows: TGCAGTGCTGGGGCGGCTGGCGAAAGTAATGAGCAGTTCTTC. This gives the protein CSAGAAGESNEQFF.

This clonotype was recorded a few times. V is TRBV18 and J is TRBJ2-5; the match to TRBD1 covers 9 bases. CDR1 and CDR2 from the germline V gene are KGHSH and LQKENI. The CDR3 length is 18 residues. V dropped 3 bases and J dropped 4; count of bases not matched to a gene: 15. DNA of the CDR3: TGTGCCAGCTCACCTGTGTTTTCGCCCGGGACAGGGAGAGAGACCCAGTACTTC. Translation gives CASSPVFSPGTGRETQYF.